The 6 T cell receptor beta chains below come from one sample, sequenced in a study of breast tumors, draining lymph nodes, adjacent tissues. MiXCR, applied by TCRdb to the multiplex PCR reads, yields one record per CDR3 protein. In the table there are about 180,000 distinct CDR3 sequences, 30% to 35% of which are singletons. Axillary draining lymph nodes of breast cancer patients supplied the node samples. The sequenced sample was axillary lymph node tissue. The source of these receptors is a female donor with breast cancer. Some clones in this sample may be carry-over from other donors' samples.

As to this clonotype: Given a much more abundant clone one base away, this may be a read error. J is TRBJ2-7 and V is TRBV9; 7 bases map to TRBD1. The CDR3 loop spans 14 amino acids. Per the germline V gene, CDR1 is SGDLS and CDR2 is YYNGEE. Here the CDR3 DNA reads TGTGCCAGCAGCGTTTTGGACAGGCCTCTGGAGCAGTCCTTC. Amino acids: CASSVLDRPLEQSF. The entire variable domain, with the rest obtained from reference TRBV9 and TRBJ2-7, is as follows: DSGVTQTPKHLITATGQRVTLRCSPRSGDLSVYWYQQSLDQGLQFLIQYYNGEERAKGNILERFSAQQFPDLHSELNLSSLELGDSALYFCASSVLDRPLEQSFGPGTRLTVT.

Ten or more counts support this clonotype. V and J are TRBV6-1 and TRBJ2-2; D gene unclear. Trimming took 1 base from V and 1 from J, leaving 10 bases between them. The CDR3 is made up of 16 amino acids. Germline-derived CDR1 and CDR2 are MNHNS and SASEGT. Written as DNA, the CDR3 is TGTGCCAGCAGTGAAGTAGGTGGGAAGAACACCGGGGAGCTGTTTTTT. Protein: CASSEVGGKNTGELFF.

This clonotype was seen only a few times. Just one base apart from a much larger clone, this may be a read error. The rearrangement joins TRBV20-1 to TRBJ2-5; 16 nucleotides line up with TRBD2. This CDR3 region has 16 residues. The germline gives CDR1 DFQATT, CDR2 SNEGSKA (reference sequence). Trimming at V came to 3 bases and at J to 3 bases, leaving 4 bases not matched to a gene. CDR3 sequence (DNA): TGCAGTGCTAGGGGGACTAGCGGGGGGGCGAAAGAGACCCAGTACTTC. This translates into CSARGTSGGAKETQYF.

This clonotype was found many times. The chain recombines TRBV5-1 with TRBJ2-7; TRBD1 matches 8 bases. The CDR3 covers 15 residues. Looked up from germline, CDR1 is SGHRS and CDR2 is YFSETQ. V lost 0 bases, J lost 1 base, and 3 bases stayed unmatched. The CDR3 protein is CASSLGTGRSYEQYF. The CDR3, as DNA: TGCGCCAGCAGCTTGGGGACAGGGAGATCCTACGAGCAGTACTTC.

The sample holds many counts of this clonotype. This chain links TRBV19 with TRBJ2-5; 9 nucleotides line up with TRBD2. The CDR3 sequence is 15 residues long. V gave up 5 bases and J gave up 1 base; unmatched junction bases: 5. Looked up from germline, CDR1 is LNHDA and CDR2 is SQIVND (reference sequence). The CDR3 sequence is CASSRLAVFQETQYF. In DNA form, the CDR3 reads TGTGCCAGTAGTCGACTAGCGGTATTCCAAGAGACCCAGTACTTC.

This clonotype showed up many times. The rearrangement links TRBV5-6 to TRBJ1-2; unclear D gene. From germline, CDR1 is SGHDT and CDR2 YYEEEE. V dropped 0 bases and J dropped 8 bases, with 11 bases sitting between them. This CDR3 contains 13 residues. CDR3 region: CASSLEGLGGYTF. DNA of the CDR3: TGTGCCAGCAGCTTGGAAGGGCTTGGGGGCTACACCTTC.